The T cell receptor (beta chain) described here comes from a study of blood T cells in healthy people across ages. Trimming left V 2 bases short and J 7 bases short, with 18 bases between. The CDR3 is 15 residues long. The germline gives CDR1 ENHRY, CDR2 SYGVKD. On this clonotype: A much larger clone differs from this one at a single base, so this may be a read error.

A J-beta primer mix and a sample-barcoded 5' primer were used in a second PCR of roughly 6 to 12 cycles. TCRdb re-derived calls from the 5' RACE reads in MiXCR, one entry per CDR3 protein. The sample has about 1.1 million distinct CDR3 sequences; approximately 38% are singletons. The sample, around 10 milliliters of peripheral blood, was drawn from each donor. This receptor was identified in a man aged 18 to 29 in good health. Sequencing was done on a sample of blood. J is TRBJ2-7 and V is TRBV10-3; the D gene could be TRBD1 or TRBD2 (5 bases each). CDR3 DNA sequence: TGTGCCATCAGTGAGATGGACGGGGCTAGGAATGAGCAGTACTTC. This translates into CAISEMDGARNEQYF.